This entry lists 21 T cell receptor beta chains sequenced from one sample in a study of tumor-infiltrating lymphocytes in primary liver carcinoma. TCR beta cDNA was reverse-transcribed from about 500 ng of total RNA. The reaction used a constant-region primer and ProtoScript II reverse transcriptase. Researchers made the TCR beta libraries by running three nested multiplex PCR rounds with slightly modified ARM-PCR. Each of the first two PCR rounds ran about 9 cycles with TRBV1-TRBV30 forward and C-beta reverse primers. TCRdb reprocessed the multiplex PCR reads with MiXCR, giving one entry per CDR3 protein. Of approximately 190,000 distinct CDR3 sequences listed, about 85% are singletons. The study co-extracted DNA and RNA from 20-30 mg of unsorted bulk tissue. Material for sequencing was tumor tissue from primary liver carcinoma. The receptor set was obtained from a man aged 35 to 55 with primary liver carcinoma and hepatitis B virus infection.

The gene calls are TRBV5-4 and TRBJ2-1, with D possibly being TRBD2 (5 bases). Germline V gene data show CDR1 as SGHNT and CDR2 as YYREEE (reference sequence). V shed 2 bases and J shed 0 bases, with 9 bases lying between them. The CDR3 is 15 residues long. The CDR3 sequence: CASSLLVCSYNEQFF. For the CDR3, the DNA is TGTGCCAGCAGCTTACTAGTGTGCTCCTACAATGAGCAGTTCTTC. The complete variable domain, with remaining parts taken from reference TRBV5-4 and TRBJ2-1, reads ETGVTQSPTHLIKTRGQQVTLRCSSQSGHNTVSWYQQALGQGPQFIFQYYREEENGRGNFPPRFSGLQFPNYSSELNVNALELDDSALYLCASSLLVCSYNEQFFGPGTRLTVL.

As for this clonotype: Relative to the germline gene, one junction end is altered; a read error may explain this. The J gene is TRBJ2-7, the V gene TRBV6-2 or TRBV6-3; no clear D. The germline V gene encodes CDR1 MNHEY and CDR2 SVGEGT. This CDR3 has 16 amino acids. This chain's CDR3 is CASSYSSIYYSYEQYF. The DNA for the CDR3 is TGTGCCAGCAGTTATTCGAGTATCTACTATTCCTACGAGCAATACTTC.

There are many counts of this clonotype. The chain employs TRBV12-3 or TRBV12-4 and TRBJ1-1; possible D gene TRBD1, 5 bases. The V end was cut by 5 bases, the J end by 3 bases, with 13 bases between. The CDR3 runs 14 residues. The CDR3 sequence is CASSPNMGHTEAFF. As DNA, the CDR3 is TGTGCCAGCAGTCCGAACATGGGGCACACTGAAGCTTTCTTT.

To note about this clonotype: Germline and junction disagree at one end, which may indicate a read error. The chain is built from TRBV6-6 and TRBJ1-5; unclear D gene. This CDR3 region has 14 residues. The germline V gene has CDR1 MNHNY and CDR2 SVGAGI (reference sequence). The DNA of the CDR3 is TGTGCTAGCAGTTACTTACATGGAAATCAGCCCCAGCATTTT. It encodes CASSYLHGNQPQHF.

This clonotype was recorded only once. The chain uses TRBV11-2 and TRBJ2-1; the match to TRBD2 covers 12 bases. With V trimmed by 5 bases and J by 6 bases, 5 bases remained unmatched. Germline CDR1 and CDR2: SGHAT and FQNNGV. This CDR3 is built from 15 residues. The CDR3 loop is CASSLTSGSSNEQFF. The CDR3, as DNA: TGTGCCAGCAGCCTGACTAGCGGGAGCAGCAATGAGCAGTTCTTC.

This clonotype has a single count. In DNA form, the CDR3 reads TGCAGCGTTGTGGGATTAGCGGTAACGAACACCGGGGAGCTGTTTTTT. This encodes CSVVGLAVTNTGELFF. The chain employs TRBV29-1 and TRBJ2-2; tentatively, D is TRBD2 (6 bases). This CDR3 is built from 16 residues. The germline gives CDR1 SQVTM, CDR2 ANQGSEA. The V and J ends lost 4 bases and 0 bases respectively, with 15 bases between them.

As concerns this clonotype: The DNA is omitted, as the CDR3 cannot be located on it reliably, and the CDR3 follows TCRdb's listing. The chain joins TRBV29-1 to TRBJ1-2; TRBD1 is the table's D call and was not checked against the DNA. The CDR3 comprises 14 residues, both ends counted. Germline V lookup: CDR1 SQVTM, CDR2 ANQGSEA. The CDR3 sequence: CSVKFGQSIYGCIF.

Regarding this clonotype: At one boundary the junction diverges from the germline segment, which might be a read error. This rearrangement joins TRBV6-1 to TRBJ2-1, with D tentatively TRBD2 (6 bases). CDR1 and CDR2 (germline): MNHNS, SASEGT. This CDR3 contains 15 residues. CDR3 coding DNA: TGTGCCAGCAGAGGACGACTAACGGGGGACGATGAGCAATTCTTC. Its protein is CASRGRLTGDDEQFF.

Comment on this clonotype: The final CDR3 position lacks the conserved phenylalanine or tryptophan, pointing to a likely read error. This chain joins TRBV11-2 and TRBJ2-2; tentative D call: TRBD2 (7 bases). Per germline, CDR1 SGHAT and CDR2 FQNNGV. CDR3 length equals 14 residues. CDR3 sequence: CASSTDSDSGDLFL. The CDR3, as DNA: TGTGCCAGCAGCACAGACTCGGACAGCGGGGATCTGTTTCTT.

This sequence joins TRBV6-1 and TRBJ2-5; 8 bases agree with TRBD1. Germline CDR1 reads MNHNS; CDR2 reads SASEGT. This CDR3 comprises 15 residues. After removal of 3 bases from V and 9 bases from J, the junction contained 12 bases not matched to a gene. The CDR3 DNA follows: TGTGCCAGCAGTGATTCCCGACAGGGGATAAGGGCCCAGTACTTC. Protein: CASSDSRQGIRAQYF.

CDR3 amino acids: CASSQRLGGEQFF. In DNA, the CDR3 is TGTGCCAGCAGTCAACGACTGGGGGGAGAGCAGTTCTTC. This chain joins TRBV6-5 and TRBJ2-1; possibly TRBD2 for D (6 bases). Germline loops: CDR1 MNHEY, CDR2 SVGAGI. V was trimmed by 5 bases and J by 10 bases, leaving 15 bases between them. This CDR3 spans 13 amino acids.

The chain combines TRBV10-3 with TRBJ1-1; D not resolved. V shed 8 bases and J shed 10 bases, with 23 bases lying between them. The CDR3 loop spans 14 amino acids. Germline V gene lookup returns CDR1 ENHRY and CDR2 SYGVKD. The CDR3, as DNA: TGTGCCATCCAACCAGCTCAAGTGAACAGTGTAGCTTTCTTT. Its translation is CAIQPAQVNSVAFF.

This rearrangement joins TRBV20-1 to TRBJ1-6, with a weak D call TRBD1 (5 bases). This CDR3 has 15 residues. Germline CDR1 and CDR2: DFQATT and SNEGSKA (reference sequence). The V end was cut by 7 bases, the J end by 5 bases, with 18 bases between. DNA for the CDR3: TGCAGTGTGAGTGAAGGGCAGGGCCATAATTCACCCCTCCACTTT. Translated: CSVSEGQGHNSPLHF.

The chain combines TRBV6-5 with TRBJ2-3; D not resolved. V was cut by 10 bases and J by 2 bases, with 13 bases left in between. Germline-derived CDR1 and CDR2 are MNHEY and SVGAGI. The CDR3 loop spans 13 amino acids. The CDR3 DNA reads TGTGCCACCTCGATACATAACACAGATACGCAGTATTTT. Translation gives CATSIHNTDTQYF.

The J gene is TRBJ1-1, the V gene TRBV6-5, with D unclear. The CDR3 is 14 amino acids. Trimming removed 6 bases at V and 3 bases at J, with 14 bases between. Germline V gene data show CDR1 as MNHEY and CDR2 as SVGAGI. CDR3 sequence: CASSPSECYTEAFF. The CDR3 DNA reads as TGTGCCAGCAGCCCCTCGGAATGTTACACTGAAGCTTTCTTT.

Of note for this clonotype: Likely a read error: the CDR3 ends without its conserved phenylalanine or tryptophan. In DNA form, the CDR3 reads TGTGCCAGCAGCAGGGACTCAGGAGAGACCCAGTACGTC. It specifies CASSRDSGETQYV. V gene TRBV6-1 combines with J gene TRBJ2-5; D is perhaps TRBD2 (6 bases). This CDR3 has 13 residues. Trimming left V 6 bases short and J 4 bases short, with 12 bases between. CDR1 is MNHNS, CDR2 SASEGT, per germline.

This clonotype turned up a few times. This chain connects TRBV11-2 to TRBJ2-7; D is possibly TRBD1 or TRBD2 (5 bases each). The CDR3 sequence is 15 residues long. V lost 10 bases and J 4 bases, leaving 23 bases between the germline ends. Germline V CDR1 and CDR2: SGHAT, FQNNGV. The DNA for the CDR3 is TGTGCCAACATCTTAGCTGCCAGGGAGTTTTACGAGCAGTACTTC. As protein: CANILAAREFYEQYF.

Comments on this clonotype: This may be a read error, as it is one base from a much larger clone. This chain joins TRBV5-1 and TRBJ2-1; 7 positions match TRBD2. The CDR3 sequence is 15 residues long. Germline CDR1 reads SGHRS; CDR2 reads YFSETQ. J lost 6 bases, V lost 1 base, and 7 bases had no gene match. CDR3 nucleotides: TGCGCCAGCAGCTTGATTACTAGCGTGACCAATGAGCAGTTCTTC. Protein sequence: CASSLITSVTNEQFF.

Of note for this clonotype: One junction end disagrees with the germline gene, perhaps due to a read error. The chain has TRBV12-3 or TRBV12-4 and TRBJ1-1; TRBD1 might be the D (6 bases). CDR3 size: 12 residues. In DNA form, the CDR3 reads TGTGCTAGCAGTGAACAGGGTGTGCGGGCTATCTTT. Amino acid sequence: CASSEQGVRAIF.

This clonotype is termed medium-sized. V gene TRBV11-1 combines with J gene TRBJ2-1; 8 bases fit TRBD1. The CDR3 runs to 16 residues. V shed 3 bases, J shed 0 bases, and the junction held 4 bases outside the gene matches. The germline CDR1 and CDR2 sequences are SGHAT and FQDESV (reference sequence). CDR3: CASSLGQASSYNEQFF. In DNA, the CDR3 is TGTGCCAGCAGCTTGGGACAGGCCAGCTCCTACAATGAGCAGTTCTTC. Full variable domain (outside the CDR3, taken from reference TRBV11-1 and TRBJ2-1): EAEVAQSPRYKITEKSQAVAFWCDPISGHATLYWYRQILGQGPELLVQFQDESVVDDSQLPKDRFSAERLKGVDSTLKIQPAELGDSAMYLCASSLGQASSYNEQFFGPGTRLTVL.

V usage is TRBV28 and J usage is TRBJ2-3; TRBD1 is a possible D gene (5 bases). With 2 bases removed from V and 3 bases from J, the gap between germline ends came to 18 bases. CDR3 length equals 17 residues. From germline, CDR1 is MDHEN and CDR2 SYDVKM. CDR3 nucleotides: TGTGCCAGCAGTTTAGAGATTCTGGGGCGTAGGACAGATACGCAGTATTTT. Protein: CASSLEILGRRTDTQYF.